These 24 T cell receptor beta chains came from one sample sequenced in a study of blood T cells in healthy people across ages. A J-beta primer mix and a sample-barcoded 5' primer were used in a second PCR of about 7 to 12 cycles. MiXCR, applied by TCRdb to the 5' RACE reads, yields one record per CDR3 protein. The sample lists over 1.5 million distinct CDR3 sequences; around 50% were seen once. Sequences were obtained from blood. Every receptor here comes from a woman between 35 and 50 years old in good health.

This chain uses TRBV19 with TRBJ2-4; D possibly corresponds to TRBD2 (5 bases). The ends were cut back, 5 bases at V and 1 base at J, with 18 bases in the middle. Per germline, CDR1 LNHDA and CDR2 SQIVND (reference sequence). The CDR3 contains 17 residues. Here the CDR3 reads CASSLKNSGGAKNIQYF. The CDR3 DNA sequence: TGTGCCAGTAGTCTAAAGAACAGCGGCGGGGCCAAAAACATTCAGTACTTC.

This clonotype has more than one count but fewer than ten. V is TRBV20-1 and J is TRBJ1-2; 7 nucleotides line up with TRBD1. J gave up 8 bases and V 1 base, and 4 bases lay outside the gene matches. Germline V gene data show CDR1 as DFQATT and CDR2 as SNEGSKA (reference sequence). The CDR3 totals 12 residues. The CDR3 is CSARGRTGGYTF. The CDR3, as DNA: TGCAGTGCTAGAGGAAGGACAGGCGGCTACACCTTC.

The V call is TRBV18, the J call TRBJ2-3; 7 bases are a match to TRBD2. Per germline, CDR1 KGHSH and CDR2 LQKENI. The CDR3 loop spans 16 amino acids. After removal of 3 bases from V and 3 bases from J, the junction contained 9 bases not matched to a gene. The DNA of the CDR3 is TGTGCCAGCTCACCGACGGTCGGGCGGGGGACAGATACGCAGTATTTT. Translation gives CASSPTVGRGTDTQYF.

The chain has TRBV20-1 and TRBJ2-3; no clear D gene. CDR1 and CDR2 from the germline V gene are DFQATT and SNEGSKA (reference sequence). Trimming removed 4 bases from V and 2 bases from J, with 13 bases in between. This CDR3 region has 14 residues. The DNA of the CDR3 is TGCAGTGCTAAAGGGTCAGAATACACAGATACGCAGTATTTT. It translates to CSAKGSEYTDTQYF.

This clonotype was counted only a few times. The V gene is TRBV5-1, the J gene TRBJ2-7; 9 bases line up with TRBD1. Germline trimming cut 5 bases from V and 5 bases from J; bases unmatched to any gene: 8. The CDR3 spans 14 residues. Per germline, CDR1 SGHRS and CDR2 YFSETQ. CDR3 protein: CASSPTGGSHEQYF. CDR3 coding DNA: TGCGCCAGCAGTCCGACAGGGGGTTCCCACGAGCAGTACTTC.

J is TRBJ2-1 and V is TRBV4-3, with 11 nucleotides matching TRBD2. Germline V gene lookup returns CDR1 LGHNA and CDR2 YSLEER. The CDR3 loop spans 16 amino acids. Germline trimming cut 2 bases from V and 4 bases from J; bases unmatched to any gene: 4. The DNA of the CDR3 is TGCGCCAGCAGCCAACAGACTAGCGGGGTTTACAATGAGCAGTTCTTC. This translates into CASSQQTSGVYNEQFF.

J is TRBJ2-7 and V is TRBV6-2 or TRBV6-3, with D possibly matching TRBD1 (6 bases). Trimming took off 2 bases at V and 3 bases at J, with 14 bases between the two ends. Germline V gene lookup returns CDR1 MNHEY and CDR2 SVGEGT. This CDR3 region has 15 residues. The CDR3 here is CASSYRATGYYEQYF. The CDR3 coding sequence is TGTGCCAGCAGTTACCGAGCGACAGGCTACTACGAGCAGTACTTC.

The rearrangement links TRBV7-3 to TRBJ2-1, with 8 positions matching TRBD1. CDR3 length equals 19 residues. Germline CDR1 and CDR2: SGHTA and FQGTGA. V lost 5 bases, J lost 0 bases, and 15 bases stayed unmatched. CDR3 coding DNA: TGTGCCAGCAGCCGCAGACAGGGGACACGAATGAGCTCCTACAATGAGCAGTTCTTC. The encoded protein is CASSRRQGTRMSSYNEQFF.

This clonotype showed up just once. V usage is TRBV18 and J usage is TRBJ1-1; no reliable D call. The CDR3 is made up of 14 amino acids. Trimming took off 3 bases at V and 4 bases at J, with 12 bases between the two ends. Germline CDR1 is KGHSH and CDR2 is LQKENI. The CDR3 region has the DNA TGTGCCAGCTCACCGACGGGTAGTATCACTGAAGCTTTCTTT. This encodes CASSPTGSITEAFF.

Comments on this clonotype: Germline is not matched at one junction end, which may reflect a read error. The chain links TRBV15 to TRBJ2-7; D gene ambiguous. This CDR3 region has 13 residues. The V gene's germline CDR1 is LNHNV and CDR2 YYDKDF (reference sequence). CDR3 sequence reads: CATSGEVKYEQYF. CDR3 nucleotides: TGTGCCACCAGCGGAGAGGTGAAGTACGAGCAGTACTTC. Looking up the rest from reference TRBV15 and TRBJ2-7 gives the full variable domain: DAMVIQNPRYQVTQFGKPVTLSCSQTLNHNVMYWYQQKSSQAPKLLFHYYDKDFNNEADTPDNFQSRRPNTSFCFLDIRSPGLGDTAMYLCATSGEVKYEQYFGPGTRLTVT.

The chain has TRBV6-5 and TRBJ2-3; TRBD2 is a possible D gene (6 bases). CDR1 MNHEY and CDR2 SVGAGI come from the germline V gene. V was pared by 4 bases and J by 5 bases, with 19 bases between. This CDR3 has 16 residues. The CDR3 region has the DNA TGTGCCAGCAGTTCCCCGACTAGGTGGAAGAAAGATACGCAGTATTTT. It specifies CASSSPTRWKKDTQYF.

The chain is built from TRBV6-5 and TRBJ1-1; D perhaps matches TRBD1 (6 bases). The CDR3 totals 14 residues. V lost 7 bases and J lost 1, with 13 bases in between. CDR1 is MNHEY, CDR2 SVGAGI, per germline. CDR3 sequence: CASTPQGGNTEAFF. In DNA form, the CDR3 reads TGTGCCAGCACCCCACAGGGCGGGAACACTGAAGCTTTCTTT.

The rearrangement joins TRBV4-2 to TRBJ1-2; 8 nucleotides line up with TRBD1. Germline loops: CDR1 LGHNA, CDR2 YNFKEQ. The CDR3 covers 15 residues. V shed 1 base and J 8 bases; nucleotides not matched to a gene: 9. The CDR3 sequence: CASSQGPGTGEGYTF. CDR3 coding DNA: TGTGCCAGCAGCCAAGGCCCCGGGACAGGAGAGGGCTACACCTTC.

This clonotype appeared a few times. The CDR3 DNA follows: TGTGCCAGCAGGGCTTTGATTCAAGAGACCCAGTACTTC. It codes for CASRALIQETQYF. The chain combines TRBV11-2 with TRBJ2-5; no reliable D call. From germline, CDR1 is SGHAT and CDR2 FQNNGV. CDR3 length: 13 amino acids. V shed 6 bases and J shed 2 bases, with 10 bases lying between them.

This clonotype was recorded only once. This chain uses TRBV7-2 with TRBJ1-1; 7 positions agree with TRBD1. Germline values: CDR1 SGHTA, CDR2 FQGNSA. The CDR3 is made up of 14 amino acids. V trimming: 5 bases; J trimming: 4 bases; junction bases outside the gene matches: 7. CDR3 DNA sequence: TGTGCCAGCAGCGTCCTACAGGGGTCCACTGAAGCTTTCTTT. It is translated as CASSVLQGSTEAFF.

This clonotype was picked up a small number of times. This chain uses TRBV2 with TRBJ2-5; D unclear. Germline CDR1 reads SNHLY; CDR2 reads FYNNEI. The CDR3 is 11 amino acids. V shed 7 bases and J shed 5 bases, with 8 bases lying between them. The DNA for the CDR3 is TGTGCCAGCAAAAACACGGAGACCCAGTACTTC. Its protein product is CASKNTETQYF.

This clonotype is a singleton in its sample. The rearrangement joins TRBV20-1 to TRBJ2-5, with D possibly TRBD2 on 7 matching bases. V was trimmed by 1 base and J by 1 base, leaving 13 bases between them. Germline V lookup: CDR1 DFQATT, CDR2 SNEGSKA (reference sequence). This CDR3 has 15 amino acids. The CDR3 DNA follows: TGCAGTGCTAGAGCGACCGGGGGGCTCCAAGAGACCCAGTACTTC. This encodes CSARATGGLQETQYF.

The chain recombines TRBV9 with TRBJ2-1; 7 positions match TRBD2. The CDR3 has 16 residues. Germline CDR1 SGDLS, CDR2 YYNGEE. J lost 2 bases, V lost 0 bases, and 5 bases had no gene match. CDR3 sequence reads: CASSVEVAGAYNEQFF. CDR3 coding DNA: TGTGCCAGCAGCGTAGAGGTTGCGGGGGCCTACAATGAGCAGTTCTTC.

V gene TRBV28 combines with J gene TRBJ1-2; D is unclear. Trimming shortened V by 5 bases and J by 3 bases, and 16 bases separated the two germline ends. The germline gives CDR1 MDHEN, CDR2 SYDVKM. The CDR3 runs to 15 residues. The chain's CDR3 is CASSTLGRFYYGYTF. CDR3 nucleotides: TGTGCCAGCAGTACCCTGGGCAGGTTCTACTATGGCTACACCTTC.

The chain carries TRBV7-2 and TRBJ1-5; TRBD1 agrees at 8 bases. V was pared by 2 bases and J by 1 base, with 4 bases of the junction left unmatched. CDR3 length: 16 amino acids. CDR1 and CDR2 (germline): SGHTA, FQGNSA. This CDR3 is CASSLPGGWSNQPQHF. DNA for the CDR3: TGTGCCAGCAGCTTACCAGGGGGCTGGAGCAATCAGCCCCAGCATTTT.

The chain has TRBV2 and TRBJ2-5, with D tentatively TRBD2 (5 bases). The CDR3 runs to 14 residues. V was trimmed by 4 bases and J by 1 base, leaving 10 bases between them. CDR1 SNHLY and CDR2 FYNNEI come from the germline V gene. The chain's CDR3 is CASSGESLQETQYF. CDR3 coding DNA: TGTGCCAGCAGTGGGGAGAGTCTCCAAGAGACCCAGTACTTC.

The rearrangement uses TRBV6-1 and TRBJ2-4; D remains ambiguous. Germline CDR1 and CDR2: MNHNS and SASEGT. Trimming removed 7 bases at V and 0 bases at J, with 19 bases between. The CDR3 is 17 amino acids. CDR3: CASIPPKTSLAKNIQYF. The CDR3 DNA sequence: TGTGCCAGCATCCCACCTAAGACATCTCTAGCCAAAAACATTCAGTACTTC.

The CDR3, as DNA: TGTGCCAGCAGTTTGGACCGAACAGGGATAGGCTACACCTTC. Protein: CASSLDRTGIGYTF. The V and J genes are TRBV27 and TRBJ1-2; a weak D match, TRBD1 (6 bases). CDR1 is MNHEY and CDR2 is SMNVEV in the germline V gene (reference sequence). The CDR3 runs 14 residues. With 3 bases removed from V and 8 bases from J, the gap between germline ends came to 16 bases.

The sample holds a few counts of this clonotype. This sequence joins TRBV3-1 and TRBJ2-4, with 7 bases fitting TRBD1. With the DNA end fitting TRBJ2-7 better, the J assignment may be wrong. This CDR3 contains 16 residues. The V gene's germline CDR1 is LGHDT and CDR2 YNNKEL (reference sequence). The CDR3 region has the DNA TGTGCCAGCAGCCAAGAGAGGTGGCAGGGGGTTTACGAGCAGTACTTC. Translating gives CASSQERWQGVYEQYF.